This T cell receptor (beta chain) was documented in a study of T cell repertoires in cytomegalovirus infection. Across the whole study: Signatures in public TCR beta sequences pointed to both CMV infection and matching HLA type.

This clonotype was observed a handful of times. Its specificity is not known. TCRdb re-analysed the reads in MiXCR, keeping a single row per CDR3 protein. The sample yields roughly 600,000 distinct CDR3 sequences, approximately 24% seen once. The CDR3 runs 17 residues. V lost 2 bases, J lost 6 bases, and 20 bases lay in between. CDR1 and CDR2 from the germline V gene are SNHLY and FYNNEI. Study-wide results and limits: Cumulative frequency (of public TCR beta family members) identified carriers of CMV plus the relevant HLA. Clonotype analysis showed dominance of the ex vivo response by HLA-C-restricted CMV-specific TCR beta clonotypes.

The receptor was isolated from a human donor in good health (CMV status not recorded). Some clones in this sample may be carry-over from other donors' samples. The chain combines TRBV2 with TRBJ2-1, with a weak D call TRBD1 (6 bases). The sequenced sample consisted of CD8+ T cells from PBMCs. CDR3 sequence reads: CASSEFLGASDGNEQFF. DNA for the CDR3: TGTGCCAGCAGTGAATTTTTGGGGGCCTCTGATGGCAATGAGCAGTTCTTC.